The 19 T cell receptor beta chains reported below all come from one sample, sequenced in a study of vaccination and CD4 T cells after COVID-19. Time point reported: late sampling 161 to 241 days after vaccination in three convalescent patients. MiXCR, run by TCRdb on the PCR reads, gives a single entry per CDR3 protein. The sample lists about 36,000 distinct CDR3 sequences, approximately 40% occurring once. The source was CD4+ T cells from blood, collected about 7 months after SARS-CoV-2 vaccination. The receptor source for this set is a human donor who had recovered from COVID-19.

J is TRBJ2-3 and V is TRBV24-1, with 8 bases matching TRBD2. J lost 3 bases, V lost 5 bases, and 3 bases had no gene match. Germline CDR1 is KGHDR and CDR2 is SFDVKD. The CDR3 has 14 amino acids. The CDR3 DNA is TGTGCCACCAGTGGGGCTAGCGGGACAGATACGCAGTATTTT. Protein product: CATSGASGTDTQYF.

This clonotype was picked up a small number of times. The rearrangement joins TRBV29-1 to TRBJ1-1, with D possibly matching TRBD1 (6 bases). Trimming removed 6 bases at V and 0 bases at J, with 20 bases between. CDR3 length: 16 residues. The germline CDR1 and CDR2 sequences are SQVTM and ANQGSEA. DNA for the CDR3: TGCAGCGTACAGGGCCTAGGTCCCAATATGAACACTGAAGCTTTCTTT. Protein sequence: CSVQGLGPNMNTEAFF.

This clonotype was picked up a small number of times. V usage is TRBV11-3 and J usage is TRBJ2-2, with D hard to call. Trimming removed 0 bases at V and 0 bases at J, with 8 bases between. CDR1 is SGHNT, CDR2 YENEEA, per germline. The CDR3 extends over 16 amino acids. The CDR3 nucleotides are TGTGCCAGCAGCTTAGAACGACCCACGAACACCGGGGAGCTGTTTTTT. This codes for CASSLERPTNTGELFF.

In this sample, this clonotype turned up once. The chain recombines TRBV20-1 with TRBJ2-5, with D unresolved. Germline V CDR1 and CDR2: DFQATT, SNEGSKA (reference sequence). The CDR3 runs to 11 residues. Trimming cost V 5 bases and J 2 bases, with 6 bases left between them. CDR3 nucleotide sequence: TGCAGTGCTGCGATTCAAGAGACCCAGTACTTC. Translation gives CSAAIQETQYF.

This chain uses TRBV14 with TRBJ2-7, with unresolved D. The CDR3 consists of 14 residues. V was cut by 1 base and J by 3 bases, with 10 bases left in between. From germline, CDR1 is SGHDN and CDR2 FVKESK. CDR3 coding DNA: TGTGCCAGCAGCCAAGCCCCCGGGTTCTACGAGCAGTACTTC. Its translation is CASSQAPGFYEQYF.

The chain couples TRBV20-1 to TRBJ1-5, with 7 nucleotides matching TRBD1. CDR1 and CDR2 from the germline V gene are DFQATT and SNEGSKA (reference sequence). The V gene end was trimmed by 3 bases and the J gene end by 0 bases; junction bases not matched to a gene: 5. This CDR3 contains 15 residues. DNA for the CDR3: TGCAGTGCTAGTGAGGGGGCCCATAGCAATCAGCCCCAGCATTTT. Translation: CSASEGAHSNQPQHF.

This clonotype was found a few times. The rearrangement joins TRBV11-3 to TRBJ2-1, with D tentatively TRBD2 (6 bases). The CDR3 length is 14 residues. Deletions cut 1 base from V and 6 bases from J, with 10 bases between. CDR1 is SGHNT, CDR2 YENEEA, per germline. CDR3 amino acids: CASSLASGPNEQFF. CDR3 sequence (DNA): TGTGCCAGCAGCTTAGCCAGCGGGCCCAATGAGCAGTTCTTC.

This clonotype is categorized as medium-sized (0.01 to 0.1%). The chain combines TRBV6-2 or TRBV6-3 with TRBJ2-3, with D perhaps TRBD2 (5 bases). The CDR3 contains 15 residues. V was shortened by 5 bases and J by 2 bases, with 14 bases between the two germline ends. Germline CDR1 is MNHEY and CDR2 is SVGEGT. CDR3 amino acids: CASSAGWEHTDTQYF. CDR3 in DNA: TGTGCCAGCAGTGCGGGCTGGGAGCACACAGATACGCAGTATTTT.

This chain joins TRBV27 and TRBJ2-7, with 8 bases that match TRBD2. V shed 5 bases and J 0 bases; nucleotides not matched to a gene: 9. Germline CDR1 is MNHEY and CDR2 is SMNVEV (reference sequence). The CDR3 is 16 amino acids. The CDR3 nucleotides read TGTGCCAGCAGTGCAATCGGGCGGGAGGACTCCTACGAGCAGTACTTC. As protein: CASSAIGREDSYEQYF.

This chain links TRBV25-1 with TRBJ2-1; the D is unclear. The CDR3 is 15 residues long. Germline assignment: CDR1 MGHDK and CDR2 SYGVNS. V dropped 1 base and J dropped 9 bases, with 16 bases sitting between them. CDR3 DNA sequence: TGTGCCAGCAGTGAATGGAGAGTTTGTTGTGTTGAGCAGTTCTTC. Its translation is CASSEWRVCCVEQFF.

This chain joins TRBV12-3 or TRBV12-4 and TRBJ1-1; perhaps TRBD1 as D (6 bases). The CDR3 sequence is 13 residues long. Deletions cut 3 bases from V and 5 bases from J, with 10 bases between. The DNA for the CDR3 is TGTGCCAGCAGTTTTCCCCAGGGGACTGAAGCTTTCTTT. It translates to CASSFPQGTEAFF.

This clonotype was seen a handful of times. The V gene is TRBV19, the J gene TRBJ2-3; D gene unclear. Trimming took off 3 bases at V and 2 bases at J, with 24 bases between the two ends. CDR3 size: 19 residues. From germline, CDR1 is LNHDA and CDR2 SQIVND (reference sequence). DNA for the CDR3: TGTGCCAGTAGTATTCCCATCCCCCACGTTCGGGCCGACACAGATACGCAGTATTTT. It translates to CASSIPIPHVRADTDTQYF.

In this sample, this clonotype turned up once. The chain couples TRBV25-1 to TRBJ2-7; 8 nucleotides agree with TRBD1. Per germline, CDR1 MGHDK and CDR2 SYGVNS. The CDR3 has 13 residues. Trimming cost V 3 bases and J 6 bases; bases outside gene matches: 4. Here the CDR3 reads CASSDRGRGEQYF. CDR3 nucleotide sequence: TGTGCCAGCAGTGACAGGGGGCGCGGCGAGCAGTACTTC.

The J gene is TRBJ2-3, the V gene TRBV20-1, with 8 bases lining up with TRBD2. Looked up from germline, CDR1 is DFQATT and CDR2 is SNEGSKA (reference sequence). The CDR3 sequence is 13 residues long. Trimming at V came to 3 bases and at J to 13 bases, leaving 12 bases not matched to a gene. CDR3 sequence reads: CSASGTSGLGEYF. CDR3 DNA sequence: TGCAGTGCTAGTGGCACTAGCGGCTTGGGAGAGTATTTT.

CDR3 protein: CASSPQRRGAYNEQFF. In DNA, the CDR3 is TGTGCCAGCAGCCCCCAGCGGAGGGGCGCCTACAATGAGCAGTTCTTC. The rearrangement joins TRBV14 to TRBJ2-1; TRBD2 might be the D (6 bases). The CDR3 sequence is 16 residues long. The V and J ends lost 4 bases and 2 bases respectively, with 15 bases between them. The germline gives CDR1 SGHDN, CDR2 FVKESK.

This chain uses TRBV7-7 with TRBJ2-5; D is unclear. This CDR3 is built from 15 residues. CDR1 is SSHAT and CDR2 is FNYEAQ in the germline V gene (reference sequence). The V end was cut by 2 bases, the J end by 1 base, with 11 bases between. CDR3 nucleotides: TGTGCCAGCAGCTTAAGGTCGGGCCCCCAAGAGACCCAGTACTTC. Translated: CASSLRSGPQETQYF.

This clonotype was counted a few times. CDR3 in amino acids: CASGTGSEQYF. The CDR3 coding sequence is TGTGCCAGTGGGACAGGGAGCGAGCAGTACTTC. This chain joins TRBV19 and TRBJ2-7, with 9 bases fitting TRBD1. After removal of 8 bases from V and 6 bases from J, the junction contained 2 bases not matched to a gene. The germline V gene encodes CDR1 LNHDA and CDR2 SQIVND (reference sequence). The CDR3 is 11 amino acids.

The V and J genes are TRBV28 and TRBJ2-2; 13 nucleotides align to TRBD2. V was pared by 6 bases and J by 7 bases, with 11 bases of the junction left unmatched. This CDR3 is built from 17 residues. Germline CDR1 MDHEN, CDR2 SYDVKM. CDR3 DNA: TGTGCCAGCAGGAGCACTAGCGGGAGGGCTCGGGGCGGGGAGCTGTTTTTT. Encoded protein: CASRSTSGRARGGELFF.

This clonotype was recorded a few times. The chain couples TRBV27 to TRBJ2-5; D may match TRBD1 or TRBD2 (5 bases each). CDR1 is MNHEY and CDR2 is SMNVEV in the germline V gene (reference sequence). The CDR3 runs 14 residues. Trimming shortened V by 5 bases and J by 2 bases, and 12 bases separated the two germline ends. CDR3 sequence reads: CASSPREGQETQYF. The CDR3 DNA is TGTGCCAGCAGTCCCCGCGAGGGGCAAGAGACCCAGTACTTC.